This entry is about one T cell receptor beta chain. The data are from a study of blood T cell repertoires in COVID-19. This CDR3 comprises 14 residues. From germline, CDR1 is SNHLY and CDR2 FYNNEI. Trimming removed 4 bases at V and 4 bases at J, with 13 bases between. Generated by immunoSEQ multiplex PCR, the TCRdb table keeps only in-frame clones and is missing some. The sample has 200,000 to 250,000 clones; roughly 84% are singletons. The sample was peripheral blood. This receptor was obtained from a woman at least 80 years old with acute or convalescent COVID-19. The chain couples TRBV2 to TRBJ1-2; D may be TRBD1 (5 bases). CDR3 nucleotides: TGTGCCAGCAGTGGGTCAGGGTCTCCCTATGGCTACACCTTC. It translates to CASSGSGSPYGYTF.